One and the same sample provided the 9 T cell receptor beta chains below, sequenced in a study of blood T cells in healthy people across ages. Alongside a J-beta primer mix, a sample-barcoded 5' primer served in a second PCR lasting about 7 to 12 cycles. TCRdb re-derived calls from the 5' RACE reads in MiXCR, one entry per CDR3 protein. The profile covers over 600,000 distinct CDR3 sequences, with about 61% appearing a single time and 20% to 30% taken by the ten largest. The sequencing sample was made of blood. All receptors come from a man aged 40-49 years in good health.

V gene TRBV20-1 combines with J gene TRBJ2-4; the match to TRBD1 covers 8 bases. Losses at the gene ends were 6 bases for V and 1 base for J; bases not matched to a gene: 2. Germline-derived CDR1 and CDR2 are DFQATT and SNEGSKA (reference sequence). The CDR3 totals 13 residues. The CDR3 bases are TGCAGTGCAAGACAGGGGGCCAAAAACATTCAGTACTTC. Translating gives CSARQGAKNIQYF.

The J gene is TRBJ2-5, the V gene TRBV11-2, with TRBD1 matching over 11 bases. Germline lookup yields CDR1 SGHAT and CDR2 FQNNGV. Germline trimming cut 1 base from V and 1 base from J; bases unmatched to any gene: 11. This CDR3 comprises 19 residues. In DNA form, the CDR3 reads TGTGCCAGCAGCTTAGGGGTCCAGGACAGGGGGCCCATCCAAGAGACCCAGTACTTC. Amino acids: CASSLGVQDRGPIQETQYF.

The chain carries TRBV7-8 and TRBJ2-7; D is ambiguous. Looked up from germline, CDR1 is SGHVS and CDR2 is FQNEAQ. This CDR3 is built from 13 residues. V lost 1 base to trimming and J lost 9 bases, with 13 bases between them. CDR3 DNA: TGTGCCAGCAGCTTAGGGGGTGCCTCGAGGCAGTACTTC. This translates into CASSLGGASRQYF.

This clonotype was observed many times. V gene TRBV7-2 combines with J gene TRBJ2-5; D is uncertain. The germline V gene has CDR1 SGHTA and CDR2 FQGNSA. V was clipped by 5 bases and J by 4 bases, with 14 bases between them. This CDR3 is built from 14 residues. Written as DNA, the CDR3 is TGTGCCAGCAGCCTCCGTTGGCGTGGAGAGACCCAGTACTTC. Protein product: CASSLRWRGETQYF. Drawing the rest from reference TRBV7-2 and TRBJ2-5, the complete variable domain is GAGVSQSPSNKVTEKGKDVELRCDPISGHTALYWYRQSLGQGLEFLIYFQGNSAPDKSGLPSDRFSAERTGGSVSTLTIQRTQQEDSAVYLCASSLRWRGETQYFGPGTRLLVL.

This clonotype was seen many times. The chain recombines TRBV4-1 with TRBJ2-7, with 8 nucleotides matching TRBD1. Trimming removed 5 bases from V and 3 bases from J; junction bases left unmatched: 3. The CDR3 has 13 residues. Per the germline V gene, CDR1 is MGHRA and CDR2 is YSYEKL. This CDR3 reads CASSSDRGYEQYF. The CDR3 nucleotides are TGCGCCAGCAGCTCCGACAGGGGCTACGAGCAGTACTTC.

This clonotype was counted only a few times. V is TRBV6-5 and J is TRBJ2-7; D is unclear. V was shortened by 0 bases and J by 2 bases, with 8 bases between the two germline ends. Germline assignment: CDR1 MNHEY and CDR2 SVGAGI. The CDR3 sequence is 14 residues long. The DNA for the CDR3 is TGTGCCAGCAGTTACTCGATAGGAGCCTACGAGCAGTACTTC. Amino acid sequence: CASSYSIGAYEQYF.

The chain couples TRBV7-2 to TRBJ2-2, with D maybe TRBD1 (5 bases). CDR1 is SGHTA and CDR2 is FQGNSA in the germline V gene. V lost 1 base and J 7 bases, leaving 13 bases between the germline ends. The CDR3 covers 15 residues. CDR3 amino acids: CASSLEDRDRGELFF. CDR3 bases: TGTGCCAGCAGCTTAGAAGACAGAGATCGCGGGGAGCTGTTTTTT.

V is TRBV9 and J is TRBJ2-7; TRBD1 is a possible D gene (5 bases). Per the germline V gene, CDR1 is SGDLS and CDR2 is YYNGEE. Trimming left V 0 bases short and J 1 base short, with 11 bases between. The CDR3 loop spans 15 amino acids. CDR3: CASSVGAGMSYEQYF. CDR3 coding DNA: TGTGCCAGCAGCGTAGGGGCAGGGATGTCCTACGAGCAGTACTTC.

This clonotype was seen more than once but under ten times. This rearrangement joins TRBV12-5 to TRBJ1-5; D might be TRBD1 (6 bases). V shed 0 bases and J shed 2 bases, with 14 bases lying between them. CDR1 is LGHNT and CDR2 is FRNRAP in the germline V gene. This CDR3 is built from 17 residues. CDR3 residues: CASGLVLRAGGNQPQHF. The CDR3 DNA reads as TGTGCTAGTGGTTTGGTTCTCCGCGCAGGGGGCAATCAGCCCCAGCATTTT.